This T cell receptor (beta chain) emerged from a study of T cells after yellow fever vaccination. About the research overall: In the case of low-cell-number fractions, SMART-Seq v4 Ultra Low Input was used for preparation. Points from the study as a whole: The appearance of a small share of clonotypes in both CD4 and CD8 compartments was observed.

TCRdb reanalysed the 5' RACE reads using MiXCR and keeps one entry per CDR3 protein. The repertoire includes 500,000 to 650,000 distinct CDR3 sequences, roughly a sixth of them detected once, and roughly 17% sits in the top ten. The V and J ends lost 2 bases and 0 bases respectively, with 13 bases between them. CDR3 length equals 17 residues. Per the germline V gene, CDR1 is MNHEY and CDR2 is SVGAGI. This clonotype was seen a handful of times. Its antigen is still unknown. The TCR sequence derives from a man between 18 and 35 years old who received the YFV17D yellow fever vaccine. Sequenced material: PBMCs, taken less than 6 days after the first yellow fever vaccination. V gene TRBV6-5 combines with J gene TRBJ1-4, with D unclear. CDR3 amino acids: CASSYLAGGPTNEKLFF. As DNA, the CDR3 is TGTGCCAGCAGTTACCTGGCGGGCGGACCAACTAATGAAAAACTGTTTTTT.